The 32 T cell receptor beta chains presented below share a single source sample, sequenced in a study of blood T cell repertoires in COVID-19. TCRdb's copy holds only in-frame clones and misses some; the assay was immunoSEQ multiplex PCR. The repertoire holds about 240,000 clones, with 81% as singletons. The sequenced material came from peripheral blood. The receptors were sampled from a woman at least 80 years old with COVID-19, enrolled during active disease.

V usage is TRBV7-3 and J usage is TRBJ2-3; TRBD2 is a possible D gene (7 bases). V gave up 5 bases and J gave up 5 bases, with 20 bases separating them. The CDR3 totals 16 residues. Germline V gene sequence: CDR1 SGHTA, CDR2 FQGTGA. Here the CDR3 DNA reads TGTGCCAGCAGCCGTCGGGGAGGGGGAGTAAGAGATACGCAGTATTTT. This encodes CASSRRGGGVRDTQYF.

This clone showed up just once. This chain links TRBV5-4 with TRBJ1-1; TRBD1 aligns across 7 bases. This CDR3 has 15 residues. V trimming: 0 bases; J trimming: 6 bases; junction bases outside the gene matches: 8. CDR1 and CDR2 from the germline V gene are SGHNT and YYREEE (reference sequence). Here the CDR3 reads CASSLVQGGIAEAFF. The CDR3 region has the DNA TGTGCCAGCAGCTTGGTCCAGGGGGGAATTGCTGAAGCTTTCTTT.

V and J are TRBV5-6 and TRBJ1-1; TRBD1 is a possible D gene (5 bases). The length of the CDR3 is 15 residues. Germline V gene lookup returns CDR1 SGHDT and CDR2 YYEEEE. Trimming removed 1 base from V and 2 bases from J, with 12 bases in between. The chain's CDR3 is CASSLLGDLNTEAFF. In DNA form, the CDR3 reads TGTGCCAGCAGCTTGTTAGGGGATCTAAACACTGAAGCTTTCTTT.

The chain carries TRBV7-3 and TRBJ2-7; 14 bases agree with TRBD2. There are 19 residues in the CDR3. Germline V gene lookup returns CDR1 SGHTA and CDR2 FQGTGA. Unmatched junction bases numbered 13, after V lost 2 bases and J lost 4 bases. The CDR3 bases are TGTGCCAGCAGCTTATTCTCAGAGACTAGCGGGAGGGGCGGATACGAGCAGTACTTC. Amino acid sequence: CASSLFSETSGRGGYEQYF.

The V gene is TRBV30, the J gene TRBJ1-2, with D hard to call. The CDR3 consists of 13 residues. Germline CDR1 reads GTSNPN; CDR2 reads SVGIG (reference sequence). V was trimmed by 2 bases and J by 2 bases, leaving 9 bases between them. The CDR3: CAWSRAGNYGYTF. CDR3 DNA sequence: TGTGCCTGGAGTCGCGCGGGAAACTATGGCTACACCTTC.

Ten or more counts support this clone. V usage is TRBV5-1 and J usage is TRBJ1-5; D is perhaps TRBD1 (6 bases). Trimming cost V 0 bases and J 3 bases, with 10 bases left between them. CDR1 is SGHRS, CDR2 YFSETQ, per germline. The CDR3 consists of 15 residues. The CDR3 loop is CASSLATGFNQPQHF. DNA of the CDR3: TGCGCCAGCAGCTTGGCTACAGGGTTCAATCAGCCCCAGCATTTT.

This clone was seen only once. The chain recombines TRBV19 with TRBJ1-2, with D perhaps TRBD1 (6 bases). Germline CDR1 LNHDA, CDR2 SQIVND (reference sequence). This CDR3 region has 15 residues. V was trimmed by 3 bases and J by 2 bases, leaving 13 bases between them. The CDR3 DNA reads TGTGCCAGTAGTATCCGGGACACCCCGAACTATGGCTACACCTTC. Translation: CASSIRDTPNYGYTF. Based on the CDR3 plus reference TRBV19 and TRBJ1-2, the full variable domain is DGGITQSPKYLFRKEGQNVTLSCEQNLNHDAMYWYRQDPGQGLRLIYYSQIVNDFQKGDIAEGYSVSREKKESFPLTVTSAQKNPTAFYLCASSIRDTPNYGYTFGSGTRLTVV.

The V and J genes are TRBV20-1 and TRBJ2-7; 8 nucleotides align to TRBD2. V gave up 3 bases and J gave up 2 bases; unmatched junction bases: 9. Looked up from germline, CDR1 is DFQATT and CDR2 is SNEGSKA (reference sequence). The CDR3 length is 15 residues. Here the CDR3 reads CSASRGERGPYEQYF. The CDR3 DNA follows: TGCAGTGCTAGTCGAGGGGAGCGGGGGCCCTACGAGCAGTACTTC.

The chain carries TRBV28 and TRBJ1-2, with 7 bases fitting TRBD1. The length of the CDR3 is 12 residues. Germline-derived CDR1 and CDR2 are MDHEN and SYDVKM. Unmatched junction bases numbered 5, after V lost 11 bases and J lost 2 bases. In nucleotides, the CDR3 is TGTGCCGGGCGAGGGGGCAACTATGGCTACACCTTC. Amino acids: CAGRGGNYGYTF.

The table lists this clone with a count of one. The J gene is TRBJ1-3, the V gene TRBV30, with D hard to call. V shed 2 bases and J shed 2 bases, with 7 bases lying between them. The CDR3 runs 13 residues. Per germline, CDR1 GTSNPN and CDR2 SVGIG (reference sequence). In nucleotides, the CDR3 is TGTGCCTGGAGTAATACGGCTGGAAACACCATATATTTT. Translating gives CAWSNTAGNTIYF.

The V and J genes are TRBV27 and TRBJ1-5; 9 positions match TRBD1. The CDR3 sequence is 15 residues long. Trimming took 3 bases from V and 5 from J; bases not matched to a gene: 5. Germline CDR1 and CDR2: MNHEY and SMNVEV (reference sequence). CDR3 coding DNA: TGTGCCAGCAGTTTTGGGGGACAGGGTTATCAGCCCCAGCATTTT. This translates into CASSFGGQGYQPQHF.

The chain is built from TRBV5-1 and TRBJ2-7; 12 bases agree with TRBD2. V lost 7 bases to trimming and J lost 2 bases; unmatched junction nucleotides: 7. The CDR3 totals 15 residues. From germline, CDR1 is SGHRS and CDR2 YFSETQ. The CDR3 DNA follows: TGCGCCAGCGGTCTGACTAGCGGGGGAACCTACGAGCAGTACTTC. Its translation: CASGLTSGGTYEQYF. The full variable domain, completed using reference TRBV5-1 and TRBJ2-7, is KAGVTQTPRYLIKTRGQQVTLSCSPISGHRSVSWYQQTPGQGLQFLFEYFSETQRNKGNFPGRFSGRQFSNSRSEMNVSTLELGDSALYLCASGLTSGGTYEQYFGPGTRLTVT.

V gene TRBV6-4 combines with J gene TRBJ2-7, with D possibly being TRBD1 (7 bases). The length of the CDR3 is 13 residues. The V end was cut by 5 bases, the J end by 6 bases, with 14 bases between. From germline, CDR1 is MRHNA and CDR2 SNTAGT. CDR3 region: CASSPQGGSEQYF. The CDR3 bases are TGTGCCAGCAGTCCCCAGGGGGGCTCCGAGCAGTACTTC.

This chain connects TRBV7-2 to TRBJ1-4; possible D gene TRBD1, 5 bases. The CDR3 length is 13 residues. Germline CDR1 SGHTA, CDR2 FQGNSA. Trimming took off 6 bases at V and 7 bases at J, with 12 bases between the two ends. The CDR3 here is CASSGGGGEKLFF. The CDR3 coding sequence is TGTGCCAGCAGTGGGGGAGGAGGTGAAAAACTGTTTTTT.

The rearrangement links TRBV6-5 to TRBJ1-2; 7 positions agree with TRBD1. The CDR3 has 14 residues. V was clipped by 2 bases and J by 8 bases; unmatched bases: 8. Germline V gives CDR1 MNHEY, CDR2 SVGAGI. This chain's CDR3 is CASSYLTGTGGYTF. The CDR3, as DNA: TGTGCCAGCAGTTACCTGACAGGGACGGGAGGCTACACCTTC.

The chain couples TRBV6-5 to TRBJ1-2, with D unclear. Trimming pared 7 bases from V and 4 bases from J, leaving 19 bases between. The germline CDR1 and CDR2 sequences are MNHEY and SVGAGI. The CDR3 is 15 residues long. CDR3: CASTQQNSRFYGYTF. In DNA form, the CDR3 reads TGTGCCAGCACCCAGCAGAACAGTCGATTCTATGGCTACACCTTC.

The chain has TRBV18 and TRBJ2-1; 7 bases are a match to TRBD1. The CDR3 runs to 15 residues. Germline trimming cut 6 bases from V and 2 bases from J; bases unmatched to any gene: 7. The germline V gene encodes CDR1 KGHSH and CDR2 LQKENI. The CDR3 spells CASSYRDSAYNEQFF. In DNA, the CDR3 is TGTGCCAGCTCCTATCGGGACAGCGCCTACAATGAGCAGTTCTTC.

This clone came up once. This specimen includes other DNA sequences encoding the same CDR3. V and J are TRBV18 and TRBJ1-3; D remains unclear. The CDR3 runs 13 residues. V lost 6 bases to trimming and J lost 4 bases, with 10 bases between them. Per the germline V gene, CDR1 is KGHSH and CDR2 is LQKENI. The CDR3 DNA reads TGTGCCAGCTCCGAGTCGTCGGGAAACACCATATATTTT. It specifies CASSESSGNTIYF.

V is TRBV7-2 and J is TRBJ1-2, with D unclear. V lost 1 base and J lost 4, with 16 bases in between. The CDR3 totals 16 residues. Germline V lookup: CDR1 SGHTA, CDR2 FQGNSA. CDR3 nucleotides: TGTGCCAGCAGCTTAGTTCCTTCCGCAGGTGTCTATGGCTACACCTTC. Translation: CASSLVPSAGVYGYTF.

The rearrangement uses TRBV30 and TRBJ1-1; TRBD1 might be the D (6 bases). V was pared by 3 bases and J by 5 bases, with 13 bases between. Germline V gene data show CDR1 as GTSNPN and CDR2 as SVGIG (reference sequence). CDR3 length: 13 amino acids. CDR3 amino acids: CAWRPGDYTEAFF. CDR3 DNA: TGTGCCTGGAGACCAGGGGATTATACTGAAGCTTTCTTT. The full variable domain, its missing parts supplied by reference TRBV30 and TRBJ1-1, is SQTIHQWPATLVQPVGSPLSLECTVEGTSNPNLYWYRQAAGRGLQLLFYSVGIGQISSEVPQNLSASRPQDRQFILSSKKLLLSDSGFYLCAWRPGDYTEAFFGQGTRLTVV.

V gene TRBV5-1 combines with J gene TRBJ2-1, with 9 nucleotides matching TRBD2. Trimming removed 1 base from V and 5 bases from J; junction bases left unmatched: 16. From germline, CDR1 is SGHRS and CDR2 YFSETQ. The CDR3 covers 19 residues. The CDR3 region has the DNA TGCGCCAGCAGCTTGTATCCCCAACTAAGGAGCGGGGGGAACAATGAGCAGTTCTTC. The encoded protein is CASSLYPQLRSGGNNEQFF.

The chain recombines TRBV5-1 with TRBJ1-2; 9 bases fit TRBD1. Losses at the gene ends were 4 bases for V and 6 bases for J; bases not matched to a gene: 10. Germline CDR1 is SGHRS and CDR2 is YFSETQ. The length of the CDR3 is 15 residues. CDR3 sequence reads: CASSRRGDRADGYTF. In DNA form, the CDR3 reads TGCGCCAGCAGCCGACGAGGGGACAGGGCTGATGGCTACACCTTC.

V and J are TRBV5-4 and TRBJ2-7; maybe TRBD2 (5 bases). Germline loops: CDR1 SGHNT, CDR2 YYREEE (reference sequence). V lost 0 bases to trimming and J lost 2 bases, with 12 bases between them. This CDR3 is built from 15 residues. CDR3 in amino acids: CASSLAGSGTYEQYF. DNA for the CDR3: TGTGCCAGCAGCTTGGCCGGGTCGGGAACCTACGAGCAGTACTTC.

V is TRBV6-1 and J is TRBJ2-7; 9 bases are shared with TRBD1. Germline V gene lookup returns CDR1 MNHNS and CDR2 SASEGT. Germline trimming cut 5 bases from V and 4 bases from J; bases unmatched to any gene: 9. The CDR3 has 15 amino acids. The CDR3 sequence is CASSPPGQGSYEQYF. The DNA for the CDR3 is TGTGCCAGCAGTCCGCCGGGACAGGGTAGTTACGAGCAGTACTTC.

The chain joins TRBV11-2 to TRBJ1-2; tentatively, D is TRBD1 (6 bases). CDR1 is SGHAT and CDR2 is FQNNGV in the germline V gene. The CDR3 covers 15 residues. Trimming pared 2 bases from V and 5 bases from J, leaving 15 bases between. CDR3 in DNA: TGTGCCAGCAGCTTAAGCGGGGGGCGTGGGTATGGCTACACCTTC. Protein sequence: CASSLSGGRGYGYTF.

The rearrangement joins TRBV30 to TRBJ1-6; 7 positions match TRBD1. CDR3 length equals 16 residues. Germline trimming cut 5 bases from V and 10 bases from J; bases unmatched to any gene: 17. Germline CDR1 and CDR2: GTSNPN and SVGIG (reference sequence). The CDR3 spells CAWVPPTTGKDSPLHF. The CDR3 DNA is TGTGCCTGGGTACCCCCAACGACAGGGAAGGACTCACCCCTCCACTTT. Combining the CDR3 with reference TRBV30 and TRBJ1-6 gives the whole variable domain SQTIHQWPATLVQPVGSPLSLECTVEGTSNPNLYWYRQAAGRGLQLLFYSVGIGQISSEVPQNLSASRPQDRQFILSSKKLLLSDSGFYLCAWVPPTTGKDSPLHFGNGTRLTVT.

The chain recombines TRBV7-2 with TRBJ2-1, with D possibly matching TRBD1 (6 bases). The CDR3 is made up of 14 amino acids. V lost 6 bases and J lost 0, with 9 bases in between. CDR1 and CDR2 (germline): SGHTA, FQGNSA. The CDR3 loop is CASRYRDSYNEQFF. The CDR3 DNA reads TGTGCCAGCAGGTACAGGGACTCCTACAATGAGCAGTTCTTC.

This chain uses TRBV19 with TRBJ1-1; TRBD1 agrees at 8 bases. Per the germline V gene, CDR1 is LNHDA and CDR2 is SQIVND (reference sequence). V trimming: 5 bases; J trimming: 0 bases; junction bases outside the gene matches: 8. The CDR3 spans 16 residues. CDR3: CASSRNSGQVNTEAFF. The CDR3 DNA reads TGTGCCAGTAGTCGAAACTCGGGACAGGTGAACACTGAAGCTTTCTTT.

V is TRBV7-9 and J is TRBJ2-2; 7 nucleotides match TRBD2. The CDR3 consists of 16 residues. CDR1 SEHNR and CDR2 FQNEAQ come from the germline V gene (reference sequence). V dropped 5 bases and J dropped 3; count of bases not matched to a gene: 9. DNA of the CDR3: TGTGCCAGCAGCCCCCCGGGACTAAGGGACACCGGGGAGCTGTTTTTT. Translating gives CASSPPGLRDTGELFF. The variable domain in full, with the rest retrieved from reference TRBV7-9 and TRBJ2-2, is DTGVSQNPRHKITKRGQNVTFRCDPISEHNRLYWYRQTLGQGPEFLTYFQNEAQLEKSRLLSDRFSAERPKGSFSTLEIQRTEQGDSAMYLCASSPPGLRDTGELFFGEGSRLTVL.

This clone was found a few times. This sequence joins TRBV12-5 and TRBJ1-3, with a weak D call TRBD1 (6 bases). The germline CDR1 and CDR2 sequences are LGHNT and FRNRAP. Trimming took 2 bases from V and 4 from J, leaving 12 bases between them. The CDR3 is 15 amino acids. In nucleotides, the CDR3 is TGTGCTAGTGGTTTGACTACAGGGTCGGGAAACACCATATATTTT. This codes for CASGLTTGSGNTIYF.

The CDR3 spells CASRAWGRTDTQYF. The CDR3 nucleotides are TGTGCCAGCAGAGCCTGGGGGCGCACAGATACGCAGTATTTT. The V gene is TRBV28, the J gene TRBJ2-3; a weak D match, TRBD1 (6 bases). This CDR3 spans 14 amino acids. Germline CDR1 and CDR2: MDHEN and SYDVKM. V shed 6 bases and J shed 1 base, with 11 bases lying between them.

The chain is built from TRBV2 and TRBJ2-7, with TRBD1 matching over 11 bases. Trimming took 7 bases from V and 4 from J; bases not matched to a gene: 6. The CDR3 is 14 amino acids. Germline V lookup: CDR1 SNHLY, CDR2 FYNNEI. The CDR3 here is CASTPGQGVYEQYF. The DNA of the CDR3 is TGTGCCAGCACCCCGGGACAGGGGGTGTACGAGCAGTACTTC.